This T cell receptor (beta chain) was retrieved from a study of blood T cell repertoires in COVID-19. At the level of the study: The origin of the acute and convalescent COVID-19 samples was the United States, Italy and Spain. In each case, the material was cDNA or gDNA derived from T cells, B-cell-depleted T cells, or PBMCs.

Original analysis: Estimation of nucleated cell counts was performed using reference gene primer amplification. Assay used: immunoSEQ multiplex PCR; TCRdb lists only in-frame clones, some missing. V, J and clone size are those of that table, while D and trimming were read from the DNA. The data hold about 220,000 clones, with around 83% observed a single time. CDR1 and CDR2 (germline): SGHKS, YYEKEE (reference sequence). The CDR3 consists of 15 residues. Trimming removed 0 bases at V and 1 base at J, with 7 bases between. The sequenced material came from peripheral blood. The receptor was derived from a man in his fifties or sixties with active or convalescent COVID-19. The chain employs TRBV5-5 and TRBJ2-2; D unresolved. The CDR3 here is CASSLGPGNTGELFF. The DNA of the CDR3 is TGTGCCAGCAGCTTGGGGCCGGGGAACACCGGGGAGCTGTTTTTT.